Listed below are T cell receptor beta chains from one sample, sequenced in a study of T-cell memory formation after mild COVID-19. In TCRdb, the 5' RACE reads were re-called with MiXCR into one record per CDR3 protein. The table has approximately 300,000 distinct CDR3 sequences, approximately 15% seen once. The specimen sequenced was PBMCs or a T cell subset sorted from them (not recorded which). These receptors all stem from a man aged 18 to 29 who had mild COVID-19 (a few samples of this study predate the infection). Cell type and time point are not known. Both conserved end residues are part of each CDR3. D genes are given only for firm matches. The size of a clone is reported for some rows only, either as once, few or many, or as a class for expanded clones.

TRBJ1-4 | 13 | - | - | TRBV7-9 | TGTGCCAGCAGCCTCCGAGGGATTGAAAAACTGTTTTTT | CASSLRGIEKLFF
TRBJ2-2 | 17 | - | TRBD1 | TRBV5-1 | TGCGCCAGCAGCGCACCGGACAGGCCGGCGGGCACCGGGGAGCTGTTTTTT | CASSAPDRPAGTGELFF
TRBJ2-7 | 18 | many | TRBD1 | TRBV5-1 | TGCGCCAGCAGCTACTCCGGGACAGGCACAGATCTATCCTACGAGCAGTACTTC | CASSYSGTGTDLSYEQYF
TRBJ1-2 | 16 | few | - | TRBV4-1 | TGCGCCAGCAGCCACCTCTTCTTGACTGAGAACTATGGCTACACCTTC | CASSHLFLTENYGYTF
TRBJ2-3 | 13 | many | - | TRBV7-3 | TGTGCCAGCAGCTCACGGGTCACAGATACGCAGTATTTT | CASSSRVTDTQYF
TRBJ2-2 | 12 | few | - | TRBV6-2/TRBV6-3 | TGTGCCAGCGCCCTAGGACCCGGGGAGCTGTTTTTT | CASALGPGELFF
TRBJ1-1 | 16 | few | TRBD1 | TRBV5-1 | TGCGCCAGCAGCTTCGCTCCCGGGACAGGGTGGACTGAAGCTTTCTTT | CASSFAPGTGWTEAFF
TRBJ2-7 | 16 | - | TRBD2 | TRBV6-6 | TGTGCCAGCAGGGATCCGGGACTAGCGGGGTCCTACGAGCAGTACTTC | CASRDPGLAGSYEQYF
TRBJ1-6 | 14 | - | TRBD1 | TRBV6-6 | TGTGCCAGCAGGTCGACAGGGGCGTATTCACCCCTCCACTTT | CASRSTGAYSPLHF
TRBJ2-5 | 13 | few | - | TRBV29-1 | TGCAGCGTCGATGGAACAGGACAAGAGACCCAGTACTTC | CSVDGTGQETQYF
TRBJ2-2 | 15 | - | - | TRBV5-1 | TGCGCCAGCAATCCCCCGGAAGCGAACACCGGGGAGCTGTTTTTT | CASNPPEANTGELFF
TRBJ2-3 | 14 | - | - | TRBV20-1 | TGCAGTGCGCCCGGGACCGAGAGCACAGATACGCAGTATTTT | CSAPGTESTDTQYF
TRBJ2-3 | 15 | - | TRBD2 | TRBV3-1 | TGTGCCAGCAGCCTCGGGACTAGCGGAGGCCATACGCAGTATTTT | CASSLGTSGGHTQYF
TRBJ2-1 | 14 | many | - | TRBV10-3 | TGTGCCATCAGTTTACCCCTAGAACCCAATGAGCAGTTCTTC | CAISLPLEPNEQFF
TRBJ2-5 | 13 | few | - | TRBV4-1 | TGCGCCAGCAGCCGGCCAGGGGTGGAGACCCAGTACTTC | CASSRPGVETQYF
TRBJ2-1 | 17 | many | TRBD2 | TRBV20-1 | TGCAGTGCTAGAATGGGACGGACGGGGGGGCCTCGGGATGAGCAGTTCTTC | CSARMGRTGGPRDEQFF
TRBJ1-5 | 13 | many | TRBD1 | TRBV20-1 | TGCAGTGCTAGAGGACAGGGGGCCCAGCCCCAGCATTTT | CSARGQGAQPQHF
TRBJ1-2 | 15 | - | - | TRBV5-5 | TGTGCCAGCAGACCCTGGGACGGAGTGGACTATGGCTACACCTTC | CASRPWDGVDYGYTF